This T cell receptor (beta chain) came from a study of early T cells in non-severe SARS-CoV-2 infection. Study background: Sequencing targeted bulk RNA from unsorted whole blood, leaving chains unpaired.

The CDR3 covers 13 residues. The V segment lost 7 bases and the J segment 8 bases; nucleotides outside the gene matches: 9. One entry per CDR3 protein, called by TCRdb with MiXCR from the 5' RACE reads. This table holds around 99,000 distinct CDR3 sequences, around 17% found once. This clonotype has at least ten counts. The origin of this receptor is an adult who was a healthcare worker with PCR-confirmed SARS-CoV-2 infection or an uninfected control (not recorded which). The V call is TRBV12-3 or TRBV12-4, the J call TRBJ1-2, with TRBD1 matching over 8 bases. Specimen: whole blood, collected at baseline. The CDR3, as DNA: TGTGCCAGCATCCCCGGGACAGGAAAGGGCTACACCTTC. This sequence encodes CASIPGTGKGYTF.